Reported below is one TCR beta chain. Its target is unknown. This entry is derived from a study of cytomegalovirus exposure and HLA in healthy donors. Study-wide findings and caveats: TCR beta V- and J-gene trimming, according to a later analysis, was linked to a missense DCLRE1C variant.

This CDR3 is 15 amino acids long. The V segment lost 8 bases and the J segment 1 base; nucleotides outside the gene matches: 10. Germline loops: CDR1 SGHTA, CDR2 FQGNSA. The PCR employed 60 Vbeta primers together with 13 Jbeta primers. The data were produced by immunoSEQ multiplex PCR, yet TCRdb's version contains in-frame clones alone and is incomplete. Among 90,000 to 120,000 clones listed, approximately 72% were seen once. This rearrangement joins TRBV7-2 to TRBJ1-1, with 7 bases aligning to TRBD1. This sequence was found in a male donor in good health and CMV-seropositive. The sample was PBMCs. The CDR3: CASLGGRGSNTEAFF. CDR3 DNA sequence: TGTGCCAGCCTTGGGGGCAGGGGGTCGAACACTGAAGCTTTCTTT.